The source of this T cell receptor (beta chain) is a study of metastatic and nonmetastatic thyroid tumors (dated by TCRdb to between 2020 and 2021). Study-level background: Repertoires were compared across peripheral blood and tumor or nodule tissue samples from malignant and benign thyroid patients.

Beyond this particular receptor, the publication reports: TCR beta diversity was reported as significantly higher in malignant tumors than in benign nodules, in both blood and tumor samples.

Spanning cysteine to phenylalanine, the CDR3 consists of 13 amino acids. Only the CDR3 region is kept as DNA, spanning 39 bases read in frame from base 1. CDR1 and CDR2, per the germline V gene, are SGDLS and YYNGEE. V is reduced by 0 bases and J by 5 bases, leaving a spacing of 8 bases between them. Libraries came from PCR. TCRdb shows the sequencer as Illumina HiSeq 4000. High-throughput sequencing was used to profile the TCR beta-chain CDR3 region of every patient. The paper's processing steps were these. The researchers built a classifier to tell apart papillary thyroid cancer patients with distant metastasis, based on CDR3 differences among clinicopathological groups. The Shannon index was used to measure repertoire diversity, and the Morisita-Horn index was used to measure how similar tumor and blood repertoires were. Starting from the raw public reads, TCRdb applied fastp trimming at Q25, assembled clones with MiXCR and retained in-frame beta chains. The V and J calls here are based on TCRdb, not the publication. This sample is represented by tens of thousands of clones; roughly 20% of them were singletons. Jointly, the top ten make up 4.4% of the sample.

None of the patients had been given any treatment before thyroid surgery. Using T-cell receptor beta sequencing, the study looked back at clinical samples from patients collected from about 2011 to 2019. This clone was found many times. The antigen it recognizes is unknown. No base-level quality is on record; no much larger clone is a single base apart. The receptor was derived from a female donor with papillary thyroid cancer or a benign thyroid nodule (not recorded which). Some clones in this sample may be carry-over from other donors' samples. The chain is encoded by TRBV9 joined to TRBJ2-5, with the D segment identity uncertain. The sample was adjacent normal tissue. The nucleotide sequence is TGTGCCAGCAGCGTAGAAGGGATCGAGACCCAGTACTTC. This translates into CASSVEGIETQYF.